These T cell receptor beta chains were read from a single sample in a study of patients and donors after allogeneic stem cell transplantation. TCRdb used MiXCR to reprocess the RT-PCR reads, holding one entry per CDR3 protein. The table includes a few hundred thousand distinct CDR3 sequences, 13% to 15% detected once. Material: blood, either unsorted or a sorted T cell fraction (not recorded which). These receptors all come from a human donor who was either an allogeneic HSCT recipient or a stem cell or donor lymphocyte infusion donor (not recorded which). It is not recorded whose cells these are; they may come from a transplant donor. CDR3s include the opening cysteine and the closing phenylalanine or tryptophan. A D gene is named only where the DNA matches it firmly. Rows give clone size only sometimes, using once, few, many, or a class for an expanded clone.

d_call j_call clone_size v_call cdr3_aa cdr3_nt
TRBD1 TRBJ1-1 few TRBV6-1 CASSLQGSGTEAFF TGTGCCAGCAGCTTACAGGGGTCGGGGACTGAAGCTTTCTTT
. TRBJ1-2 few TRBV29-1 CSVHSTGNYGYTF TGCAGCGTACATTCGACAGGCAACTATGGCTACACCTTC
. TRBJ1-1 . TRBV6-1 CASKNAGTNTEAFF TGTGCCAGCAAAAACGCAGGGACTAACACTGAAGCTTTCTTT
. TRBJ2-2 . TRBV15 CATSREQGGLAGELFF TGTGCCACCAGCAGAGAGCAGGGGGGTTTGGCCGGGGAGCTGTTTTTT
. TRBJ1-4 many TRBV21-1 CASSKIHSNEKLFF TGTGCCAGCAGCAAAATACATTCTAATGAAAAACTGTTTTTT
. TRBJ1-1 few TRBV12-5 CASGLNINTEAFF TGTGCTAGTGGTCTAAATATTAACACTGAAGCTTTCTTT
. TRBJ1-2 many TRBV6-1 CASRKRQISNYGYTF TGTGCCAGCAGGAAAAGACAGATTTCTAACTATGGCTACACCTTC
TRBD1 TRBJ2-7 many TRBV20-1 CSARSQSRLGQGSYEQYF TGCAGTGCTAGAAGCCAATCCCGTCTTGGACAGGGGTCCTACGAGCAGTACTTC
. TRBJ2-1 few TRBV4-2 CASSQGGRVGYNEQFF TGTGCCAGCAGCCAAGGAGGAAGGGTCGGCTACAATGAGCAGTTCTTC
. TRBJ1-1 many TRBV5-5 CASSLGGTLNTEAFF TGTGCCAGCAGCTTGGGGGGGACTTTGAACACTGAAGCTTTCTTT
. TRBJ2-7 . TRBV11-2 CASSLSRATYEQYF TGTGCCAGCAGCTTATCTAGGGCCACCTACGAGCAGTACTTC
. TRBJ2-4 . TRBV4-2 CATRPGPNLPKNIQYF TGTGCCACCCGCCCGGGACCAAACCTTCCCAAAAACATTCAGTACTTC
TRBD2 TRBJ2-1 . TRBV11-1 CASSLASGPGLGTGEQFF TGTGCCAGCAGCTTAGCATCAGGACCGGGACTAGGAACTGGTGAGCAGTTCTTC
. TRBJ2-3 . TRBV6-5 CASSYSRGSYTDTQYF TGTGCCAGCAGTTACTCGCGGGGATCTTACACAGATACGCAGTATTTT
. TRBJ2-6 many TRBV12-3/TRBV12-4 CASSLDSSTSGANVLTF TGTGCCAGCAGTTTGGACAGTTCAACCTCTGGGGCCAACGTCCTGACTTTC
. TRBJ1-5 . TRBV30 CAWREGNSYNQPQHF TGTGCCTGGAGGGAGGGGAACAGTTATAATCAGCCCCAGCATTTT
. TRBJ2-5 few TRBV11-3 CASSLGGPSEAETQYF TGTGCCAGCAGCTTAGGGGGGCCGAGTGAGGCAGAGACCCAGTACTTC
TRBD2 TRBJ2-3 few TRBV9 CASSVGGLAGGLTDTQYF TGTGCCAGCAGCGTAGGGGGACTAGCGGGAGGACTCACAGATACGCAGTATTTT
. TRBJ2-7 . TRBV20-1 CSARDSGISYEQYF TGCAGTGCTAGAGATTCGGGAATATCCTACGAGCAGTACTTC
TRBD2 TRBJ2-1 . TRBV5-1 CASSSFAGASYNEQFF TGCGCCAGCAGCAGTTTCGCGGGAGCGTCCTACAATGAGCAGTTCTTC
. TRBJ2-3 few TRBV7-8 CASSLAVEQRAQYF TGTGCCAGCAGCTTAGCGGTTGAGCAGCGGGCGCAGTATTTT
TRBD2 TRBJ2-1 few TRBV6-1 CASSAPSLAGGKNEQFF TGTGCCAGCAGTGCCCCCTCCCTAGCGGGAGGGAAGAATGAGCAGTTCTTC
. TRBJ1-2 . TRBV4-2 CASSQETQGIPYGYTF TGTGCCAGCAGCCAAGAGACTCAGGGAATCCCCTATGGCTACACCTTC
. TRBJ2-2 few TRBV11-1 CASSPRQKTANTGELFF TGTGCCAGCAGCCCACGACAGAAGACCGCGAACACCGGGGAGCTGTTTTTT
. TRBJ1-1 many TRBV29-1 CSVGQQGRAFF TGCAGCGTGGGCCAACAGGGAAGAGCTTTCTTT
TRBD2 TRBJ2-1 few TRBV6-1 CASKGPGGNYNEQFF TGTGCCAGCAAGGGCCCGGGGGGTAACTACAATGAGCAGTTCTTC
. TRBJ1-2 medium-sized TRBV18 CASSPTPSQGPNYGYTF TGTGCCAGCTCGCCTACGCCATCGCAGGGGCCCAACTATGGCTACACCTTC
. TRBJ2-1 few TRBV21-1 CASSKVNRTSGRALSYNEQFF TGTGCCAGCAGCAAAGTAAACCGTACTAGCGGGAGGGCCTTATCCTACAATGAGCAGTTCTTC